The T cell receptor beta chain described here comes from a study of CXCR3-negative and CXCR3-positive naive CD8 T cells. cDNA libraries for TRB were generated by 5' RACE incorporating UMI labels. TCRdb reworked the 5' RACE reads into one entry per CDR3 protein, no DNA. The ten most abundant clones cover approximately 0.29% of a sample with 100,000 to 150,000 distinct CDR3 sequences. Sequenced material: naive CXCR3- CD8+ T cells from blood. The subset is: CD45RO-CCR7+CD27+CD95- naive CD8+ T cells lacking CXCR3 (TNR3-). This sequence was found in a human donor in good health. Some clones in this sample may be carry-over from other donors' samples.

The CDR3 loop is CSARRNTGTSGSNEQFF. The rearrangement links TRBV20-1 to TRBJ2-1; TCRdb gives TRBD2 as the D gene, but with no DNA this cannot be confirmed. This CDR3 has 17 amino acids. The germline gives CDR1 DFQATT, CDR2 SNEGSKA (reference sequence).